Sequencing of this T cell receptor (beta chain) was carried out in a study of cytomegalovirus exposure and HLA in healthy donors. Background on the study: Among about 179 million T cells, an earlier analysis found approximately 110 million unique TCR beta sequences. Study-wide points: Later work associated over 15,000 TCR beta sequences with HLA alleles at 0.05 false discovery rate. The dataset shows that most TCR sequences were rare, while some public TCRs occurred in many donors.

Amplification used 60 Vbeta primers and 13 Jbeta primers. TCRdb's table, derived via immunoSEQ multiplex PCR, lists solely in-frame clones and lacks some. The data show some 180,000 clones, around three quarters seen once. Per the germline V gene, CDR1 is MDHEN and CDR2 is SYDVKM. The length of the CDR3 is 17 residues. The V gene end was trimmed by 4 bases and the J gene end by 1 base; junction bases not matched to a gene: 10. Comment on this clone: No antigen is known for it.

The chain couples TRBV28 to TRBJ1-1, with 9 bases matching TRBD1. Sample: PBMCs. The receptor's source is a young woman in good health and CMV-seropositive. The CDR3 region has the DNA TGTGCCAGCAGTTCACCGGGACAGGGTATGGAGAACACTGAAGCTTTCTTT. Amino acids: CASSSPGQGMENTEAFF.